Presented here are 7 T cell receptor beta chains from one specimen sequenced in a study of T cell changes during pregnancy in multiple sclerosis. The method was immunoSEQ multiplex PCR; TCRdb's version includes in-frame clones alone and lacks a portion of them. Of 84,000 or so clones listed, around 94% are singletons. The source was peripheral blood, collected in the third trimester of pregnancy. These receptors all come from a female donor with multiple sclerosis, enrolled in a pregnancy study.

The chain uses TRBV30 and TRBJ2-6; no clear D gene. Germline CDR1 is GTSNPN and CDR2 is SVGIG (reference sequence). V shed 5 bases and J shed 2 bases, with 10 bases lying between them. The CDR3 extends over 14 amino acids. The DNA of the CDR3 is TGTGCCTGGTCCCCCGGTACTGGGGCCAACGTCCTGACTTTC. This encodes CAWSPGTGANVLTF.

This sequence joins TRBV14 and TRBJ1-2; weak D call: TRBD1 (5 bases). The CDR3 runs to 15 residues. Trimming took off 0 bases at V and 3 bases at J, with 11 bases between the two ends. Germline-derived CDR1 and CDR2 are SGHDN and FVKESK. CDR3 in DNA: TGTGCCAGCAGCCAAGAATTGGGGGGGGACTATGGCTACACCTTC. Its protein product is CASSQELGGDYGYTF.

The rearrangement joins TRBV27 to TRBJ2-3; TRBD2 aligns across 7 bases. V lost 11 bases and J lost 5; bases outside the gene matches: 10. CDR1 and CDR2 from the germline V gene are MNHEY and SMNVEV (reference sequence). CDR3 length: 13 residues. The CDR3 here is CAAGGSWGDTQYF. In DNA, the CDR3 is TGTGCCGCCGGCGGGAGCTGGGGAGATACGCAGTATTTT.

CDR3 residues: CASSPSLAGLNTGELFF. The DNA for the CDR3 is TGTGCCAGCAGCCCCAGCCTAGCGGGACTTAACACCGGGGAGCTGTTTTTT. The gene calls are TRBV11-2 and TRBJ2-2; 9 positions match TRBD2. Germline CDR1 and CDR2: SGHAT and FQNNGV. The J segment lost 2 bases and the V segment lost 5 bases, leaving 9 bases of the junction unmatched. The length of the CDR3 is 17 residues.

This clone appeared once. This chain uses TRBV6-5 with TRBJ1-5; no reliable D call. V was clipped by 6 bases and J by 2 bases, with 14 bases between them. The germline CDR1 and CDR2 sequences are MNHEY and SVGAGI. The CDR3 loop spans 15 amino acids. This chain's CDR3 is CASRQDRGGNQPQHF. CDR3 in DNA: TGTGCCAGCAGACAAGATCGGGGTGGCAATCAGCCCCAGCATTTT.

This clone was detected a few times. This chain uses TRBV7-9 with TRBJ2-3; 8 bases agree with TRBD2. In germline, CDR1 is SEHNR, CDR2 FQNEAQ (reference sequence). V trimming: 3 bases; J trimming: 6 bases; junction bases outside the gene matches: 8. The CDR3 extends over 15 amino acids. DNA for the CDR3: TGTGCCAGCAGCTTGGGAGCGGGAGTGGCGGATACGCAGTATTTT. This codes for CASSLGAGVADTQYF.

CDR3 nucleotide sequence: TGCGCCAGCAGCTTGGAGACAGGGGGCCGCCAAGAGACCCAGTACTTC. Amino acids: CASSLETGGRQETQYF. The genes are TRBV5-1 and TRBJ2-5; TRBD1 matches 10 bases. CDR3 size: 16 residues. Per germline, CDR1 SGHRS and CDR2 YFSETQ. The V segment lost 0 bases and the J segment 1 base; nucleotides outside the gene matches: 3.